A selection of T cell receptor beta chains follows, all from one sample in a study of control samples from healthy donors and cancer patients. Assay used: immunoSEQ multiplex PCR; TCRdb lists only in-frame clones, some missing. The sample carries some 79,000 clones, roughly 84% recorded once. Sequencing was done on a sample of blood. These receptors all stem from a woman aged 45-59 years in good health. Both conserved end residues are part of each CDR3. The D gene is left open where the match is weak. Rows give clone size only sometimes, using once, few, many, or a class for an expanded clone.

v_gene	abundance	d_gene	j_gene	CDR3aa	CDR3nt
TRBV20-1	-	TRBD2	TRBJ2-3	CSASRAGGQDTQYF	TGCAGTGCTAGTCGAGCGGGAGGACAAGATACGCAGTATTTT
TRBV18	-	-	TRBJ2-5	CASSPGGQQETQYF	TGTGCCAGCTCACCAGGAGGGCAGCAAGAGACCCAGTACTTC
TRBV6-6	-	TRBD1	TRBJ2-7	CAAGQGRAYEQYF	TGTGCGGCGGGACAGGGGAGAGCATACGAGCAGTACTTC
TRBV15	-	TRBD1	TRBJ2-1	CATSRDQGDRAPDEQFF	TGTGCCACCAGCAGAGATCAGGGGGACCGGGCCCCCGATGAGCAGTTCTTC
TRBV5-1	-	TRBD2	TRBJ2-1	CASMILASGYNEQFF	TGCGCCAGCATGATTCTGGCTAGCGGATACAATGAGCAGTTCTTC
TRBV12-3/TRBV12-4	few	TRBD1	TRBJ2-3	CASSLQGRDTQYF	TGTGCCAGCAGCCTACAGGGGCGGGATACGCAGTATTTT
TRBV20-1	-	-	TRBJ1-5	CSASQSNQPQHF	TGCAGTGCTAGTCAGAGCAATCAGCCCCAGCATTTT
TRBV7-2	-	TRBD2	TRBJ2-1	CASSSVAGALGNEQFF	TGTGCCAGCAGCTCCGTAGCGGGAGCCCTGGGCAATGAGCAGTTCTTC
TRBV3-1/TRBV3-2	-	-	TRBJ1-5	CASSQDGDQPQHF	TGTGCCAGCAGCCAAGATGGAGATCAGCCCCAGCATTTT
TRBV7-3	-	TRBD2	TRBJ2-1	CASSPRLAETYNEQFF	TGTGCCAGCAGCCCCCGGCTAGCGGAGACTTACAATGAGCAGTTCTTC
TRBV5-5	-	TRBD1	TRBJ1-1	CASRWGQGGTEAFF	TGTGCCAGCAGGTGGGGACAGGGTGGCACTGAAGCTTTCTTT
TRBV29-1	-	-	TRBJ1-2	CSVDGQATNYGYTF	TGCAGCGTTGATGGACAAGCCACTAACTATGGCTACACCTTC
TRBV28	-	TRBD1	TRBJ1-2	CASSSGGYGYTF	TGTGCCAGCAGTTCAGGGGGCTATGGCTACACCTTC
TRBV27	-	-	TRBJ2-3	CASSLIGTDTDTQYF	TGTGCCAGCAGTCTAATAGGGACCGACACAGATACGCAGTATTTT
TRBV7-6	-	-	TRBJ2-2	CASSLTGPGAVGELFF	TGTGCCAGCAGCCTAACCGGCCCAGGGGCTGTTGGGGAGCTGTTTTTT
TRBV5-1	-	TRBD2	TRBJ2-7	CASSLRREGNEQYF	TGCGCCAGCAGCTTGCGACGGGAGGGCAACGAGCAGTACTTC
TRBV11-3	-	-	TRBJ2-3	CASSSDTDTQYF	TGTGCCAGCAGCTCCGACACAGATACGCAGTATTTT
TRBV4-1	-	-	TRBJ1-4	CASSRGSGEKLFF	TGCGCCAGCAGCCGCGGCTCAGGGGAAAAACTGTTTTTT
TRBV6-5	-	-	TRBJ1-5	CASRRLGGNQPQHF	TGTGCCAGCCGACGACTTGGCGGGAATCAGCCCCAGCATTTT
TRBV6-5	-	-	TRBJ2-5	CASTPAGGQETQYF	TGTGCCAGCACCCCCGCCGGAGGTCAAGAGACCCAGTACTTC
TRBV5-1	-	-	TRBJ1-1	CASSSAGGYVEAFF	TGCGCCAGCAGCAGCGCGGGAGGTTACGTGGAAGCTTTCTTT
TRBV28	-	-	TRBJ2-2	CASSFSTSTGELFF	TGTGCCAGCAGTTTTTCAACCTCTACCGGGGAGCTGTTTTTT
TRBV27	-	TRBD1	TRBJ2-7	CASSLPGGVQYF	TGTGCCAGCAGTTTGCCAGGGGGCGTGCAGTACTTC
TRBV7-3	-	-	TRBJ2-2	CASSRDGTGELFF	TGTGCCAGCAGCCGGGACGGCACCGGGGAGCTGTTTTTT
TRBV3-1/TRBV3-2	-	-	TRBJ2-6	CASSPDVYSGANVLTF	TGTGCCAGCAGCCCGGACGTGTACTCTGGGGCCAACGTCCTGACTTTC
TRBV5-1	-	-	TRBJ1-3	CASSSAGTSGNTIYF	TGCGCCAGCAGCTCCGCCGGGACCTCTGGAAACACCATATATTTT
TRBV9	-	-	TRBJ1-6	CASSATGHNSPLHF	TGTGCCAGCAGCGCAACAGGGCATAATTCACCCCTCCACTTT
TRBV6-5	once	-	TRBJ2-1	CASSYRLGRLNEQFF	TGTGCCAGCAGTTACCGGTTGGGACGGCTCAATGAGCAGTTCTTC
TRBV7-9	-	-	TRBJ1-4	CASSLVRKSINEKLFF	TGTGCCAGCAGCTTAGTCCGGAAATCGATCAATGAAAAACTGTTTTTT
TRBV7-6	-	-	TRBJ2-7	CASSQGRGSYEQYF	TGTGCCAGCAGCCAGGGGCGGGGATCCTACGAGCAGTACTTC